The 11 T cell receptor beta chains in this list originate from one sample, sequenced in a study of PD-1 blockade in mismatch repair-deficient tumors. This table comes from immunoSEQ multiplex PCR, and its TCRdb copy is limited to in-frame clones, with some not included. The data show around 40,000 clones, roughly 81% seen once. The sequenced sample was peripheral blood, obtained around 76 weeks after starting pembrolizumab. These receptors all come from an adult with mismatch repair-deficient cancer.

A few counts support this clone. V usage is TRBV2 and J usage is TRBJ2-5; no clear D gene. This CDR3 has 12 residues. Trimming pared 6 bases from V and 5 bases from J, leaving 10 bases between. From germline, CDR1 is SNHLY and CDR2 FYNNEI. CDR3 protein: CASRTSGETQYF. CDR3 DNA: TGTGCCAGCAGGACGTCCGGGGAGACCCAGTACTTC.

The CDR3 sequence is CASSLEVLDTQYF. As DNA, the CDR3 is TGTGCCAGCAGCTTAGAAGTTCTAGATACGCAGTATTTT. This chain joins TRBV7-6 and TRBJ2-3; D gene uncertain. Looked up from germline, CDR1 is SGHVS and CDR2 is FNYEAQ. The CDR3 extends over 13 amino acids. The ends were cut back, 1 base at V and 5 bases at J, with 7 bases in the middle. The variable domain in full, completed from reference TRBV7-6 and TRBJ2-3, reads GAGVSQSPRYKVTKRGQDVALRCDPISGHVSLYWYRQALGQGPEFLTYFNYEAQQDKSGLPNDRFSAERPEGSISTLTIQRTEQRDSAMYRCASSLEVLDTQYFGPGTRLTVL.

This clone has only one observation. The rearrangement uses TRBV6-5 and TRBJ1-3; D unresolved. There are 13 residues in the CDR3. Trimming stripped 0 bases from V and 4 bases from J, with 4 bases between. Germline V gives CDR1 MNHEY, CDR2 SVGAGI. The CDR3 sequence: CASSYSPGNTIYF. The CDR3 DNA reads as TGTGCCAGCAGTTACTCTCCGGGAAACACCATATATTTT.

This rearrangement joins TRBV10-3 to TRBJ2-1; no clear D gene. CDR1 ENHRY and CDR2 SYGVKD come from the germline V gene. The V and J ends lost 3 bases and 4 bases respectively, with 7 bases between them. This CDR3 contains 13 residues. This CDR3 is CAISEQKYNEQFF. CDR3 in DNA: TGTGCCATCAGTGAACAGAAATACAATGAGCAGTTCTTC.

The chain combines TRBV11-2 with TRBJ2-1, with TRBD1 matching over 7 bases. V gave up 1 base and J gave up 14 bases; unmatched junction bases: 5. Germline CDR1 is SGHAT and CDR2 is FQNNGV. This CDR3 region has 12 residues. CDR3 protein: CASSLATGLKFF. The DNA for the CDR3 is TGTGCCAGCAGCTTAGCGACAGGGTTGAAGTTCTTC.

CDR3 loop: CASSPGGSQETQYF. The CDR3 nucleotides read TGTGCCAGCAGCCCAGGGGGGTCCCAAGAGACCCAGTACTTC. This rearrangement joins TRBV5-5 to TRBJ2-5; weak D call: TRBD1 (7 bases). V shed 4 bases and J shed 1 base, with 11 bases lying between them. The CDR3 contains 14 residues. Per the germline V gene, CDR1 is SGHKS and CDR2 is YYEKEE (reference sequence).

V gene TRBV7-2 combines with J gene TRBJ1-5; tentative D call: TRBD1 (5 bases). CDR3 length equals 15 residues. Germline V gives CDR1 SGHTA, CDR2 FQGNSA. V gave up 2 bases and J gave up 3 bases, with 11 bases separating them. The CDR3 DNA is TGTGCCAGCAGCTTACAGGGTAATAACAATCAGCCCCAGCATTTT. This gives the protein CASSLQGNNNQPQHF.

The CDR3 DNA sequence: TGTGCCAGCAGACTAGCGGGAATGACAGATACGCAGTATTTT. Its translation: CASRLAGMTDTQYF. The rearrangement uses TRBV27 and TRBJ2-3; TRBD2 matches 10 bases. Looked up from germline, CDR1 is MNHEY and CDR2 is SMNVEV (reference sequence). V lost 6 bases and J lost 3; bases outside the gene matches: 3. The CDR3 is 14 amino acids.

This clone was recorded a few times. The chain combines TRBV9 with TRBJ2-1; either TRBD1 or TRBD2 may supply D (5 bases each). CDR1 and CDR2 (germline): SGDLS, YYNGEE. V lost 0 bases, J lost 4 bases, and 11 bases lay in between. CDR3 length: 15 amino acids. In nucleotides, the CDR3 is TGTGCCAGCAGCGTAGACTTGGGGGATTACAATGAGCAGTTCTTC. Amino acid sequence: CASSVDLGDYNEQFF.

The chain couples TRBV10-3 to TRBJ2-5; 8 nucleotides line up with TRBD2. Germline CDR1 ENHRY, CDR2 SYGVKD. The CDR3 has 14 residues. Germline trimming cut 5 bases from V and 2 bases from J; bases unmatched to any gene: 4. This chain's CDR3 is CAISNSGIQETQYF. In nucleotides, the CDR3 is TGTGCCATCAGTAATAGCGGGATACAAGAGACCCAGTACTTC.

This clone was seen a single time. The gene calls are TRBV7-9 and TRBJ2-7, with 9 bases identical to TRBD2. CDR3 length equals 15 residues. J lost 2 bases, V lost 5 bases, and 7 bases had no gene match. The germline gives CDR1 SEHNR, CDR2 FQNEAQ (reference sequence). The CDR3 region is CASSAGTSSAYEQYF. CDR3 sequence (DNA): TGTGCCAGCAGCGCCGGGACTAGCAGCGCCTACGAGCAGTACTTC.